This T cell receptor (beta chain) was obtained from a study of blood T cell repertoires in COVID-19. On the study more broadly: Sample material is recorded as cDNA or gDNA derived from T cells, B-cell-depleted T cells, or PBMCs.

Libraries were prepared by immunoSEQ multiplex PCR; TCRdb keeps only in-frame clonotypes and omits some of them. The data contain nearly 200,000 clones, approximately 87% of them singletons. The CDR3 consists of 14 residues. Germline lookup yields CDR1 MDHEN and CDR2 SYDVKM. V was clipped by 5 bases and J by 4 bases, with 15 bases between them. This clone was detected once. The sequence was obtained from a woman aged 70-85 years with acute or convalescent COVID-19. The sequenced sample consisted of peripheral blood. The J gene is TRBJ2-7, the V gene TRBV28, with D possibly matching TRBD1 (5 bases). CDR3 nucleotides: TGTGCCAGCAGTCTCCCTCAGGGTTCGTACGAGCAGTACTTC. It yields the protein CASSLPQGSYEQYF.